The entry that follows covers one T cell receptor (beta chain) sequence. The primer mix had 60 Vbeta and 13 Jbeta primers. TCRdb keeps only in-frame clones here, not all; method: immunoSEQ multiplex PCR. The repertoire holds under 250,000 clones, with over 80% as singletons. The record originates from a study of cytomegalovirus exposure and HLA in healthy donors. This TCR derives from a man between 35 and 55 years old in good health and CMV-seropositive. The sequencing input was PBMCs.

CDR3 in amino acids: CASSFTGTSPVEQYF. In nucleotides, the CDR3 is TGTGCCAGTAGTTTTACCGGGACTAGCCCCGTCGAGCAGTACTTC. The chain carries TRBV19 and TRBJ2-7, with 9 bases fitting TRBD2. CDR1 LNHDA and CDR2 SQIVND come from the germline V gene (reference sequence). The CDR3 runs to 15 residues. The J segment lost 6 bases and the V segment lost 5 bases, leaving 11 bases of the junction unmatched.